The 3 T cell receptor beta chains reported below all come from one sample, sequenced in a study of shared clonotypes between healthy human individuals (dated by TCRdb to 2020 to 2022). Library construction relied on the immunoSEQ multiplex PCR assay. The table was pulled from immuneACCESS by TCRdb, which kept in-frame rearrangements only. Such tables lose some clones; where checked, under half of the loss comes from unresolved V genes, and the rest has no known cause. A total of some 2,400,000 clones appear in this sample, 95% of them only once. The ten largest clones capture about 0.13% of the sample. Sequenced material: naive CD4+ T cells sorted from blood. This specimen's cell subset or site label, interpreted: CD45RA+ positively selected. These receptors originate from a man aged 18 to 29 in good health.

Regarding this clone: This same CDR3 is encoded by further DNA sequences in the sample. The rearrangement links TRBV27 to TRBJ1-2; D gene ambiguous. With 3 bases removed from V and 0 bases from J, the gap between germline ends came to 5 bases. The CDR3 is 13 amino acids. Germline CDR1 is MNHEY and CDR2 is SMNVEV (reference sequence). CDR3 in amino acids: CASSFGANYGYTF. The CDR3 DNA reads TGTGCCAGCAGTTTCGGTGCTAACTATGGCTACACCTTC.

The chain has TRBV5-4 and TRBJ2-2, with D unresolved. The V gene lost 0 bases and the J gene lost 4 bases, with 10 bases spanning the gap. The germline V gene encodes CDR1 SGHNT and CDR2 YYREEE (reference sequence). This CDR3 contains 15 residues. Here the CDR3 reads CASSLGWVGTGELFF. In DNA form, the CDR3 reads TGTGCCAGCAGCTTGGGATGGGTGGGCACCGGGGAGCTGTTTTTT.

V usage is TRBV5-4 and J usage is TRBJ2-5; D tentatively fits TRBD1 or TRBD2 (6 bases each). Germline V gene lookup returns CDR1 SGHNT and CDR2 YYREEE (reference sequence). The CDR3 length is 16 residues. V lost 4 bases to trimming and J lost 4 bases, with 20 bases between them. CDR3 in amino acids: CASSKSGTKGGETQYF. CDR3 nucleotide sequence: TGTGCCAGCAGCAAATCCGGGACAAAGGGGGGAGAGACCCAGTACTTC. Drawing the rest from reference TRBV5-4 and TRBJ2-5, the complete variable domain is ETGVTQSPTHLIKTRGQQVTLRCSSQSGHNTVSWYQQALGQGPQFIFQYYREEENGRGNFPPRFSGLQFPNYSSELNVNALELDDSALYLCASSKSGTKGGETQYFGPGTRLLVL.